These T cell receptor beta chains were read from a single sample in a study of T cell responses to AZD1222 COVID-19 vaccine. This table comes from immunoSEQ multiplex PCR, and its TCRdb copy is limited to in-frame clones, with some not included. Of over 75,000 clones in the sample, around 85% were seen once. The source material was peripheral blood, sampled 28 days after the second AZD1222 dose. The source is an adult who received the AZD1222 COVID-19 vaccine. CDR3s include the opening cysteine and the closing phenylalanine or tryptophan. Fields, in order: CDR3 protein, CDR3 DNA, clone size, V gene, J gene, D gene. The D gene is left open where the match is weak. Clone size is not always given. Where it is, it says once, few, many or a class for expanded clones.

CAIRGGGPGTGELFF,TGTGCCATCAGGGGCGGAGGGCCAGGGACCGGGGAGCTGTTTTTT,NA,TRBV10-3,TRBJ2-2,NA
CASSFRVPETQYF,TGTGCCAGCAGTTTTCGGGTACCGGAGACCCAGTACTTC,NA,TRBV6-2/TRBV6-3,TRBJ2-5,NA
CASSLGGQGSSTF,TGTGCCAGCAGCTTGGGGGGACAGGGGTCCTCCACCTTC,NA,TRBV5-6,TRBJ1-2,TRBD1
CASKGTVNQPQHF,TGTGCCAGCAAGGGGACGGTCAATCAGCCCCAGCATTTT,NA,TRBV2,TRBJ1-5,NA
CASSLGTTSSYEQYF,TGTGCCAGCAGCTTGGGGACCACCAGCTCCTACGAGCAGTACTTC,once,TRBV11-3,TRBJ2-7,NA
CASRLPSGGTYNEQFF,TGTGCCAGCAGACTCCCTAGCGGGGGCACCTACAATGAGCAGTTCTTC,NA,TRBV28,TRBJ2-1,TRBD2
CAWSGEQYYGYTF,TGTGCCTGGAGTGGGGAACAATACTATGGCTACACCTTC,few,TRBV30,TRBJ1-2,NA
CAWNIQGRVHEQYF,TGTGCCTGGAATATACAGGGAAGGGTCCACGAGCAGTACTTC,NA,TRBV30,TRBJ2-7,NA
CASTRGTGGYTF,TGTGCCAGCACCAGGGGGACCGGCGGCTACACCTTC,NA,TRBV6-5,TRBJ1-2,TRBD1
CASSNRDNTEAFF,TGTGCCAGCAGTAACCGGGACAACACTGAAGCTTTCTTT,NA,TRBV6-4,TRBJ1-1,NA
CASSREGLGNYGYTF,TGTGCCAGCAGCCGGGAGGGCTTGGGTAACTATGGCTACACCTTC,few,TRBV6-5,TRBJ1-2,NA
CASSQSLPGRFTYEQYF,TGTGCCAGCAGTCAATCCCTGCCCGGGCGGTTTACCTACGAGCAGTACTTC,NA,TRBV6-2/TRBV6-3,TRBJ2-7,NA
CASSHRQGHYEQYF,TGTGCCAGCAGCCATCGACAGGGTCATTACGAGCAGTACTTC,NA,TRBV6-5,TRBJ2-7,TRBD1
CASSPGLGQKEQFF,TGTGCCAGCTCACCGGGTTTAGGGCAAAAAGAGCAGTTCTTC,NA,TRBV18,TRBJ2-1,NA
CASSPRTGAGNTEAFF,TGTGCCAGCAGTCCCCGGACGGGCGCTGGAAACACTGAAGCTTTCTTT,NA,TRBV28,TRBJ1-1,NA
CASSSLEGGYGYTF,TGTGCCAGCAGCTCACTAGAGGGGGGGTATGGCTACACCTTC,NA,TRBV7-9,TRBJ1-2,NA
CATSRQGGANVLTF,TGTGCCACCAGCAGACAGGGTGGGGCCAACGTCCTGACTTTC,once,TRBV15,TRBJ2-6,NA
CASSLGLAGPYQETQYF,TGTGCCAGCAGCCTGGGACTAGCGGGGCCTTACCAAGAGACCCAGTACTTC,NA,TRBV4-2,TRBJ2-5,TRBD2
CASSERGQNYGYTF,TGTGCCAGCAGTGAAAGGGGACAGAACTATGGCTACACCTTC,NA,TRBV2,TRBJ1-2,TRBD1
CASSLGQTNQPQHF,TGTGCCAGCAGCTTGGGACAAACAAATCAGCCCCAGCATTTT,NA,TRBV7-8,TRBJ1-5,NA
CASRPEGGEAFF,TGTGCCAGCAGGCCTGAGGGGGGGGAAGCTTTCTTT,NA,TRBV6-5,TRBJ1-1,NA
CASSYSKHGSYEQYF,TGTGCCAGCAGTTACTCGAAGCATGGGAGCTACGAGCAGTACTTC,few,TRBV6-5,TRBJ2-7,NA
CASSRGTGNSYNEQFF,TGTGCCAGTAGTAGGGGAACAGGGAACTCCTACAATGAGCAGTTCTTC,once,TRBV19,TRBJ2-1,NA
CASSFDVGQGGTGELFF,TGTGCCAGCAGCTTTGACGTGGGACAGGGGGGAACCGGGGAGCTGTTTTTT,NA,TRBV7-3,TRBJ2-2,TRBD1
CASSRGQGFAYEQYF,TGCGCCAGCAGCAGGGGACAGGGGTTCGCCTACGAGCAGTACTTC,NA,TRBV5-1,TRBJ2-7,TRBD1
CAIGLAGLVIAEQFF,TGTGCCATAGGACTAGCGGGGTTGGTTATCGCTGAGCAGTTCTTC,few,TRBV10-3,TRBJ2-1,TRBD2
CASSLSSVATNEKLFF,TGCGCCAGCAGCTTGAGCAGCGTGGCAACTAATGAAAAACTGTTTTTT,once,TRBV5-1,TRBJ1-4,NA
CASSSNRPETQYF,TGTGCCAGCAGCTCAAACCGACCGGAGACCCAGTACTTC,NA,TRBV7-9,TRBJ2-5,NA
CASSGTGTGGKQYF,TGTGCCAGCAGCGGAACCGGGACAGGGGGTAAGCAGTACTTC,NA,TRBV9,TRBJ2-7,TRBD1
CASSERLAETPSFTDTQYF,TGTGCCAGCAGTGAAAGACTAGCGGAGACACCTAGCTTCACAGATACGCAGTATTTT,few,TRBV27,TRBJ2-3,TRBD2
CASSQEGGDTQYF,TGTGCCAGTAGCCAGGAGGGGGGCGATACGCAGTATTTT,NA,TRBV19,TRBJ2-3,NA
CASSLALYAVQNTEAFF,TGTGCCAGCAGCTTAGCCCTATATGCTGTACAGAACACTGAAGCTTTCTTT,NA,TRBV11-2,TRBJ1-1,NA
CASSQTGSTSHTQYF,TGTGCCAGCAGCCAAACAGGGAGCACCTCCCATACGCAGTATTTT,NA,TRBV14,TRBJ2-3,NA
CASTAWGREQPQHF,TGTGCCAGTACCGCTTGGGGGAGAGAGCAGCCCCAGCATTTT,NA,TRBV19,TRBJ1-5,NA
CASSDPRRLAKNIQYF,TGCGCCAGCAGTGATCCGAGACGGCTAGCCAAAAACATTCAGTACTTC,NA,TRBV10-1,TRBJ2-4,NA
CASSPVGSGGLIHEQFF,TGTGCCAGCAGCCCGGTCGGTAGCGGGGGCCTTATACATGAGCAGTTCTTC,NA,TRBV7-8,TRBJ2-1,TRBD2
CASGYSGNTIYF,TGTGCCAGCGGCTACTCTGGAAACACCATATATTTT,NA,TRBV6-5,TRBJ1-3,NA
CASSPFGQRGGRDTQYF,TGTGCCAGCAGCCCTTTCGGCCAGCGGGGGGGCCGAGATACGCAGTATTTT,NA,TRBV7-2,TRBJ2-3,TRBD2
CASSPQRFSGNTIYF,TGCGCCAGCAGTCCCCAGAGATTCTCTGGAAACACCATATATTTT,NA,TRBV5-1,TRBJ1-3,NA
CASSQGSGTGELFF,TGCGCCAGCAGCCAAGGATCCGGCACCGGGGAGCTGTTTTTT,NA,TRBV4-3,TRBJ2-2,NA
CASSSPRPVLNTEAFF,TGTGCCAGCAGCTCCCCTCGCCCTGTTTTGAACACTGAAGCTTTCTTT,once,TRBV11-1,TRBJ1-1,NA
CASDDRVNTEAFF,TGTGCCAGCGATGACAGGGTGAACACTGAAGCTTTCTTT,NA,TRBV19,TRBJ1-1,TRBD1
CASSLYQATDTQYF,TGTGCCAGCAGTTTATACCAGGCCACAGATACGCAGTATTTT,NA,TRBV27,TRBJ2-3,NA
CASSIGGDTEAFF,TGTGCCAGTAGTATAGGGGGCGACACTGAAGCTTTCTTT,NA,TRBV19,TRBJ1-1,NA
CASSPGSTEAFF,TGTGCCAGCAGCCCTGGAAGCACTGAAGCTTTCTTT,NA,TRBV3-1/TRBV3-2,TRBJ1-1,NA
CASSQIVGYNSPLHF,TGTGCCAGCAGCCAAATCGTGGGTTATAATTCACCCCTCCACTTT,NA,TRBV3-1/TRBV3-2,TRBJ1-6,NA
CASSQTTTGFYTEAFF,TGCGCCAGCAGCCAGACAACCACAGGGTTCTACACTGAAGCTTTCTTT,NA,TRBV4-1,TRBJ1-1,NA
CACLGDKHTGELFF,TGTGCCTGCTTAGGAGACAAACACACCGGGGAGCTGTTTTTT,NA,TRBV30,TRBJ2-2,NA
CAIRGQGGSNQPQHF,TGTGCCATCAGAGGACAGGGAGGGAGCAATCAGCCCCAGCATTTT,NA,TRBV10-3,TRBJ1-5,TRBD1
CATSRDWRGRDNEQFF,TGTGCCACCAGCAGAGATTGGCGGGGCCGAGACAATGAGCAGTTCTTC,NA,TRBV15,TRBJ2-1,NA
CASSFLATDTQYF,TGTGCCAGCAGTTTTCTAGCGACAGATACGCAGTATTTT,NA,TRBV12-3/TRBV12-4,TRBJ2-3,NA
CASSFIGPQETQYF,TGTGCCAGCAGCTTTATAGGACCCCAAGAGACCCAGTACTTC,NA,TRBV5-4,TRBJ2-5,NA